These 15 T cell receptor beta chains came from one sample sequenced in a study of blood T cell repertoires in COVID-19. The method was immunoSEQ multiplex PCR; TCRdb's version includes in-frame clones alone and lacks a portion of them. The sample has about 140,000 clones, 88% seen once. Sequences were obtained from peripheral blood. Receptors originate from a man in his 60s with active or convalescent COVID-19.

The CDR3 DNA sequence: TGTGCCAGCAGTTCCCAGTATCCGACCCAGTACTTC. Encoded protein: CASSSQYPTQYF. The genes are TRBV28 and TRBJ2-5; D call uncertain. Per the germline V gene, CDR1 is MDHEN and CDR2 is SYDVKM. V lost 4 bases to trimming and J lost 7 bases, with 10 bases between them. CDR3 length: 12 amino acids.

V gene TRBV15 combines with J gene TRBJ1-3; no firm D call. V dropped 6 bases and J dropped 0 bases, with 12 bases sitting between them. The CDR3 is 15 residues long. CDR1 is LNHNV, CDR2 YYDKDF, per germline (reference sequence). The CDR3 sequence is CATSPTARSGNTIYF. As DNA, the CDR3 is TGTGCCACCAGTCCTACAGCCCGCTCTGGAAACACCATATATTTT.

This clone was seen only a few times. The chain has TRBV5-1 and TRBJ1-2, with D uncertain. Trimming removed 9 bases at V and 0 bases at J, with 21 bases between. Germline V lookup: CDR1 SGHRS, CDR2 YFSETQ. CDR3 length: 16 residues. In nucleotides, the CDR3 is TGCGCCACCCGGGAGGGTTACTCGCGGACTAACTATGGCTACACCTTC. As protein: CATREGYSRTNYGYTF.

The gene calls are TRBV11-2 and TRBJ1-2; tentatively, D is TRBD1 (5 bases). The germline gives CDR1 SGHAT, CDR2 FQNNGV. The CDR3 spans 18 residues. V was cut by 1 base and J by 4 bases, with 22 bases left in between. CDR3 protein: CASSLARWRGLNGYGYTF. In DNA, the CDR3 is TGTGCCAGCAGCTTAGCCCGTTGGCGGGGGTTAAACGGCTATGGCTACACCTTC.

The chain recombines TRBV29-1 with TRBJ2-4, with TRBD2 matching over 9 bases. J was trimmed by 7 bases and V by 3 bases; bases with no gene match: 4. CDR3 size: 13 residues. The germline gives CDR1 SQVTM, CDR2 ANQGSEA. CDR3 protein: CSVEPSGINIQYF. DNA for the CDR3: TGCAGCGTTGAGCCTAGCGGGATTAACATTCAGTACTTC.

The chain links TRBV6-5 to TRBJ2-5; maybe TRBD2 (5 bases). The ends were cut back, 2 bases at V and 5 bases at J, with 15 bases in the middle. The CDR3 is 15 amino acids. Germline CDR1 and CDR2: MNHEY and SVGAGI. The chain's CDR3 is CASSYQATTIETQYF. In DNA, the CDR3 is TGTGCCAGCAGTTACCAAGCGACTACAATTGAGACCCAGTACTTC.

The chain combines TRBV18 with TRBJ2-1; D is ambiguous. CDR3 length: 12 amino acids. Trimming shortened V by 1 base and J by 8 bases, and 6 bases separated the two germline ends. Per the germline V gene, CDR1 is KGHSH and CDR2 is LQKENI. The CDR3 DNA follows: TGTGCCAGCTCACCACAGCTATATGAGCAGTTCTTC. It encodes CASSPQLYEQFF.

V usage is TRBV29-1 and J usage is TRBJ2-3, with D tentatively TRBD2 (5 bases). There are 13 residues in the CDR3. V was cut by 4 bases and J by 8 bases, with 16 bases left in between. Germline V CDR1 and CDR2: SQVTM, ANQGSEA. The CDR3 loop reads CSVGALGGGTQYF. The CDR3 region has the DNA TGCAGCGTTGGTGCACTTGGAGGTGGTACGCAGTATTTT.

The rearrangement links TRBV27 to TRBJ1-2, with 8 bases fitting TRBD1. Trimming cost V 2 bases and J 6 bases; bases outside gene matches: 8. The CDR3 extends over 15 amino acids. Germline V lookup: CDR1 MNHEY, CDR2 SMNVEV (reference sequence). DNA of the CDR3: TGTGCCAGCAGTTTAAGGGCAGGGGGCGCAAATGGCTACACCTTC. Amino acids: CASSLRAGGANGYTF.

V is TRBV7-9 and J is TRBJ1-1; D ambiguous. From germline, CDR1 is SEHNR and CDR2 FQNEAQ (reference sequence). V was trimmed by 11 bases and J by 0 bases, leaving 16 bases between them. The CDR3 spans 14 residues. CDR3 sequence: CAASREVMNTEAFF. The DNA for the CDR3 is TGTGCCGCCTCGCGAGAGGTTATGAACACTGAAGCTTTCTTT.

This chain joins TRBV18 and TRBJ1-5; 8 bases map to TRBD1. The CDR3 spans 20 residues. Germline V gives CDR1 KGHSH, CDR2 LQKENI. The V segment lost 1 base and the J segment 0 bases; nucleotides outside the gene matches: 14. CDR3 loop: CASSPRNLGTGDLSNQPQHF. As DNA, the CDR3 is TGTGCCAGCTCACCACGGAATCTAGGGACAGGTGACCTTAGCAATCAGCCCCAGCATTTT.

The chain combines TRBV7-2 with TRBJ2-5; the D gene is possibly TRBD2 (7 bases). Deletions cut 1 base from V and 4 bases from J, with 10 bases between. CDR1 and CDR2 from the germline V gene are SGHTA and FQGNSA. The CDR3 is 14 residues long. This CDR3 reads CASSLEGGSETQYF. The DNA of the CDR3 is TGTGCCAGCAGCTTAGAGGGGGGGTCAGAGACCCAGTACTTC.

V usage is TRBV28 and J usage is TRBJ1-6, with 11 bases fitting TRBD1. V dropped 7 bases and J dropped 5; count of bases not matched to a gene: 1. The CDR3 length is 14 residues. The germline gives CDR1 MDHEN, CDR2 SYDVKM. The CDR3 protein is CASTDRGHNSPLHF. CDR3 sequence (DNA): TGTGCCAGCACGGACAGGGGGCATAATTCACCCCTCCACTTT.

The CDR3 bases are TGTGCCTGGGGTCAGGAGGGCGGTGTAAATTCACCCCTCCACTTT. Protein: CAWGQEGGVNSPLHF. The chain links TRBV30 to TRBJ1-6; D not certain. Germline V gene sequence: CDR1 GTSNPN, CDR2 SVGIG (reference sequence). V lost 5 bases to trimming and J lost 7 bases, with 18 bases between them. This CDR3 has 15 amino acids.

The rearrangement links TRBV19 to TRBJ1-5, with 8 bases fitting TRBD1. After removal of 5 bases from V and 7 bases from J, the junction contained 10 bases not matched to a gene. Germline V gene data show CDR1 as LNHDA and CDR2 as SQIVND (reference sequence). The CDR3 has 15 amino acids. CDR3 nucleotides: TGTGCCAGTAGTGCGGGGACAGGAGAAACACAGCCCCAGCATTTT. This sequence encodes CASSAGTGETQPQHF.